Listed below are T cell receptor beta chains from one sample, sequenced in a study of blood T cells in healthy people across ages. One entry per CDR3 protein results from TCRdb running MiXCR on the 5' RACE reads. This table has about 640,000 distinct CDR3 sequences, approximately 40% appearing once. Sequenced material: blood. These receptors all come from a man aged 80 or over in good health. Both conserved end residues are part of each CDR3.

V gene,J gene,CDR3 protein
TRBV6-2/TRBV6-3,TRBJ2-7,CASSRGRRLAYEQYF
TRBV5-1,NA,CASSLEGGGGYEQYF
TRBV2,TRBJ2-7,CASSEIPGKYEQYF
TRBV15,TRBJ2-5,CATSRDQGHRETQYF
TRBV27,TRBJ2-3,CASSWTGVADTQYF
TRBV7-3,TRBJ1-1,CASSLSPGWETEAFF
TRBV30,TRBJ2-4,CAWTMGSGGRKQYF
TRBV12-3/TRBV12-4,TRBJ1-5,CASSQGQGRSNQPQHF
TRBV20-1,TRBJ2-1,CSARLAGVDNEQFF
TRBV7-2,TRBJ2-5,CASSGKVRGLGETQYF
TRBV5-1,TRBJ2-3,CASSLRQGAGGTDTQYF
TRBV4-3,TRBJ1-5,CASSQDSRDQPQHF
TRBV3-1,TRBJ2-7,CASSQGGYGPGAYEQYF
TRBV6-2/TRBV6-3,TRBJ1-1,CASSASGQGGGTEAFF
TRBV9,TRBJ2-7,CASSPQISHERYF
TRBV28,NA,CAGSSAPYEQYF
TRBV20-1,TRBJ1-1,CSATNRNTEAFF
TRBV18,TRBJ2-5,CASSPPTGERGTQYF
TRBV6-5,TRBJ2-1,CASSYSSGRTNEQFF
TRBV20-1,TRBJ2-7,CSARAFGGAGYEQYF
TRBV4-2,TRBJ2-1,CAIGTSGGDNEQFF
TRBV19,TRBJ2-5,CASSMGRQETQYF
TRBV12-3/TRBV12-4,TRBJ2-5,CASTYRGGTGLETQYF
TRBV7-3,TRBJ2-1,CASSFGLAGVNEQFF
TRBV6-4,TRBJ2-3,CASSVRLVGTGTDTQYF
TRBV27,TRBJ2-3,CASSSSPGTGRSTDTQYF
TRBV7-2,TRBJ2-7,CASSFVSGGLAGSEQYF
TRBV7-2,TRBJ2-1,CASSLGLGETQFF
TRBV4-2,TRBJ1-4,CASSQEGWSEKLFF
TRBV4-1,TRBJ2-1,CASSQDKRQGGEQFF
TRBV7-2,TRBJ2-5,CASSMSSETQYF